The source of this T cell receptor (beta chain) is a study of CD8 T cells in ankylosing spondylitis. TCRdb re-analysed the 5' RACE reads in MiXCR, keeping a single row per CDR3 protein. The table includes around 250,000 distinct CDR3 sequences, about 10% detected once. This CDR3 contains 12 residues. Germline assignment: CDR1 MNHEY and CDR2 SMNVEV (reference sequence). V was cut by 8 bases and J by 2 bases, with 9 bases left in between. This clonotype was seen repeatedly, ten times or more. Sequencing was carried out using blood, either unsorted or a sorted T cell fraction (not recorded which). The V call is TRBV27, the J call TRBJ2-5; maybe TRBD1 (6 bases). The clonotype was recovered from a male donor with ankylosing spondylitis or in good health (not recorded which). In DNA, the CDR3 is TGTGCCAGCGGCGGACAGCAAGAGACCCAGTACTTC. Its protein product is CASGGQQETQYF.